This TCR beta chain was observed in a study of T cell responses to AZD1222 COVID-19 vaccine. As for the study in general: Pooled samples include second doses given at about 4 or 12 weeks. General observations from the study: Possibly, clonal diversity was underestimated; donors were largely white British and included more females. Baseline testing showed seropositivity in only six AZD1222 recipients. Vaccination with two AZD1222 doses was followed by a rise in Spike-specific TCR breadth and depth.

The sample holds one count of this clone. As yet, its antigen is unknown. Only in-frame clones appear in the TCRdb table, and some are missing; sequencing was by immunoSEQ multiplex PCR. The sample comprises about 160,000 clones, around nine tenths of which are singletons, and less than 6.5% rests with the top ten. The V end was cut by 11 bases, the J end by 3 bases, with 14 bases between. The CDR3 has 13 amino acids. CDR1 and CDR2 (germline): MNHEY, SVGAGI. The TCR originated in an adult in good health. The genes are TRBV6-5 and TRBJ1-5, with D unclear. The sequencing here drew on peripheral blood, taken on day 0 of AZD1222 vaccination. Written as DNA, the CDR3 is TGTGCCTCCCAGAGGGAATCCAATCAGCCCCAGCATTTT. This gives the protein CASQRESNQPQHF.